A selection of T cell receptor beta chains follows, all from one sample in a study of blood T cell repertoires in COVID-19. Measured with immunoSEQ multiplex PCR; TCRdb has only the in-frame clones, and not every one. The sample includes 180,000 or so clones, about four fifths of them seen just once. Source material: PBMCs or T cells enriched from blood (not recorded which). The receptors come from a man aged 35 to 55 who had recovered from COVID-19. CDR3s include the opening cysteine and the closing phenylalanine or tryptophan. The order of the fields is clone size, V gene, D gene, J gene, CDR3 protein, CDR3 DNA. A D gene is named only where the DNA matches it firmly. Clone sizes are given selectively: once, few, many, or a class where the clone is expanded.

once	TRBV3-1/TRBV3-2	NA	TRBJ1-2	CASSPRPLTGNYGYTF	TGTGCCAGCAGCCCCCGTCCCTTAACAGGGAACTATGGCTACACCTTC
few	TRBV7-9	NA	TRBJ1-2	CASSLSLGGSGYTF	TGTGCCAGCAGCTTAAGTCTCGGGGGATCTGGCTACACCTTC
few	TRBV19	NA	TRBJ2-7	CASEQKTGEGYEQYF	TGTGCCAGTGAACAGAAGACAGGGGAGGGCTACGAGCAGTACTTC
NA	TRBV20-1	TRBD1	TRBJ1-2	CSASGTGGYGYTF	TGCAGTGCTAGTGGGACAGGGGGCTATGGCTACACCTTC
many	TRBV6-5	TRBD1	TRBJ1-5	CASSYDRAQPQHF	TGTGCCAGCAGTTACGACAGGGCTCAGCCCCAGCATTTT
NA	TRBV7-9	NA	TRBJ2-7	CASSFDSTSYEQYF	TGTGCCAGCAGCTTCGACTCCACCTCCTACGAGCAGTACTTC
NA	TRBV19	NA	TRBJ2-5	CASSMQETQYF	TGTGCCAGTAGTATGCAGGAGACCCAGTACTTC
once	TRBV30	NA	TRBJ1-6	CAWSRGTPGSPLHF	TGTGCCTGGAGTAGGGGGACACCCGGCTCACCCCTCCACTTT
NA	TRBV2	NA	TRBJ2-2	CASVVSEIRTGELFF	TGTGCCAGCGTAGTATCCGAAATACGTACCGGGGAGCTGTTTTTT
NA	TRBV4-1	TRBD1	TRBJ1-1	CASSHRTGLNTEAFF	TGCGCCAGCAGCCACAGGACAGGGCTGAACACTGAAGCTTTCTTT
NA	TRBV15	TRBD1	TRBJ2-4	CATSRKTGWLANIQYF	TGTGCCACCAGCAGGAAGACAGGGTGGTTGGCAAACATTCAGTACTTC
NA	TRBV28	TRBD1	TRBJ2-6	CASSLRPGRQGAISGANVLTF	TGTGCCAGCAGTTTAAGGCCTGGAAGACAGGGGGCCATCTCTGGGGCCAACGTCCTGACTTTC
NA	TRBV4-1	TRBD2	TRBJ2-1	CASRRLAGGHNEQFF	TGCGCCAGCAGGCGACTAGCGGGGGGGCATAATGAGCAGTTCTTC